Following are 8 T cell receptor beta chains from one sample sequenced in a study of blood T cell repertoires in COVID-19. Some clones are missing from TCRdb's copy, which holds only in-frame ones; the method was immunoSEQ multiplex PCR. In the table there are about 78,000 clones, about 93% of which are singletons. The material sequenced was peripheral blood. Every receptor here comes from a woman older than 75 with acute or convalescent COVID-19.

The V call is TRBV6-4, the J call TRBJ2-2, with 7 bases lining up with TRBD2. Germline V CDR1 and CDR2: MRHNA, SNTAGT. Trimming cost V 6 bases and J 6 bases; bases outside gene matches: 16. The CDR3 totals 17 residues. In nucleotides, the CDR3 is TGTGCCAGCAGGGGCACTAGCGTTGGTCCCAACTCCGGGGAGCTGTTTTTT. Protein sequence: CASRGTSVGPNSGELFF.

This chain uses TRBV6-5 with TRBJ2-2; maybe TRBD1 (6 bases). This CDR3 contains 13 residues. From germline, CDR1 is MNHEY and CDR2 SVGAGI. Trimming took off 8 bases at V and 2 bases at J, with 9 bases between the two ends. The CDR3 DNA sequence: TGTGCCAGCCTGGACAGAAACACCGGGGAGCTGTTTTTT. Translation: CASLDRNTGELFF.

This clone was detected once. CDR3: CATSRDRLKNNEQFF. The DNA of the CDR3 is TGTGCCACCAGCAGAGATCGCCTAAAGAACAATGAGCAGTTCTTC. The chain links TRBV15 to TRBJ2-1; D is undetermined. Between the trimmed V and J ends, which lost 0 bases and 5 bases, there was a span of 11 bases. CDR3 size: 15 residues. Germline V lookup: CDR1 LNHNV, CDR2 YYDKDF (reference sequence).

This clone was detected only a few times. This chain links TRBV3-1 (or the pseudogene TRBV3-2) with TRBJ2-5, with 7 positions matching TRBD1. This CDR3 has 17 amino acids. The trim removed 0 bases at V and 1 base at J, leaving 8 bases unmatched. Germline CDR1 is LGHDT and CDR2 is YNNKEL (reference sequence). The CDR3 is CASSQERFGTAQETQYF. The DNA of the CDR3 is TGTGCCAGCAGCCAAGAACGGTTCGGGACAGCCCAAGAGACCCAGTACTTC.

The chain combines TRBV9 with TRBJ2-3; 13 bases are shared with TRBD2. V was pared by 4 bases and J by 7 bases, with 6 bases of the junction left unmatched. The CDR3 spans 15 residues. Germline V gives CDR1 SGDLS, CDR2 YYNGEE. In nucleotides, the CDR3 is TGTGCCAGCAGCACTACTAGCGGGGGGGTACATACGCAGTATTTT. Protein product: CASSTTSGGVHTQYF.

This chain links TRBV7-3 with TRBJ2-1, with 11 bases lining up with TRBD2. The length of the CDR3 is 15 residues. Germline CDR1 reads SGHTA; CDR2 reads FQGTGA. V gave up 3 bases and J gave up 4 bases; unmatched junction bases: 2. CDR3 amino acids: CASSLTSGIYNEQFF. The CDR3 region has the DNA TGTGCCAGCAGCTTGACTAGCGGGATTTACAATGAGCAGTTCTTC.

V usage is TRBV5-1 and J usage is TRBJ1-3, with 7 bases that match TRBD1. The CDR3 length is 16 residues. The germline gives CDR1 SGHRS, CDR2 YFSETQ. V trimming: 4 bases; J trimming: 0 bases; junction bases outside the gene matches: 7. CDR3 nucleotide sequence: TGCGCCAGCAGCCAAGGGACAGACCGCTCTGGAAACACCATATATTTT. Encoded protein: CASSQGTDRSGNTIYF.

V and J are TRBV7-9 and TRBJ2-3; D gene unclear. Germline V gives CDR1 SEHNR, CDR2 FQNEAQ (reference sequence). The V and J ends lost 2 bases and 4 bases respectively, with 4 bases between them. The CDR3 covers 12 residues. CDR3 coding DNA: TGTGCCAGCAGCTTATCCTCAGATACGCAGTATTTT. Translated, it gives CASSLSSDTQYF. The entire variable domain, with the rest obtained from reference TRBV7-9 and TRBJ2-3, is as follows: DTGVSQNPRHKITKRGQNVTFRCDPISEHNRLYWYRQTLGQGPEFLTYFQNEAQLEKSRLLSDRFSAERPKGSFSTLEIQRTEQGDSAMYLCASSLSSDTQYFGPGTRLTVL.